The 15 T cell receptor beta chains below come from one sample, sequenced in a study of siplizumab effects on memory and regulatory T cells (dated by TCRdb to about 2019). The receptor library was made with the immunoSEQ multiplex PCR assay. Drawn from immuneACCESS, this table holds only the in-frame rearrangements with V and J called that TCRdb kept. Clones are partly lost; checked studies trace under half to an unresolved V gene and leave the rest unexplained. Counted in this sample were 90,000 to 110,000 clones; approximately 94% of them appeared once. The ten biggest clones cover about 0.32% of the sample. The sequenced material came from CD4+ T cells sorted from blood. The receptors come from a human donor in good health.

The rearrangement joins TRBV7-9 to TRBJ1-6; 10 bases fit TRBD1. J lost 5 bases, V lost 6 bases, and 4 bases had no gene match. Germline V gives CDR1 SEHNR, CDR2 FQNEAQ (reference sequence). The CDR3 spans 15 residues. CDR3 DNA sequence: TGTGCCAGCAGACCAGGACAGGGGGATAATTCACCCCTCCACTTT. Amino acid sequence: CASRPGQGDNSPLHF.

CDR3 DNA: TGCGCCAGCAGGGACAGGGGGTCGTCTGGAAACACCATATATTTT. Translating gives CASRDRGSSGNTIYF. The V call is TRBV10-2, the J call TRBJ1-3; 10 positions match TRBD1. Germline V gene data show CDR1 as WSHSY and CDR2 as SAAADI. The CDR3 has 15 residues. The junction had 3 bases not matched to a gene; V was cut back by 6 bases and J by 1 base.

The chain uses TRBV18 and TRBJ1-2, with TRBD1 matching 7 bases. There are 14 residues in the CDR3. V lost 2 bases to trimming and J lost 5 bases; unmatched junction nucleotides: 5. CDR1 KGHSH and CDR2 LQKENI come from the germline V gene. CDR3 protein: CASSPSGQDYGYTF. The CDR3 region has the DNA TGTGCCAGCTCACCAAGCGGACAGGATTATGGCTACACCTTC. The variable domain in full, completed from reference TRBV18 and TRBJ1-2, reads NAGVMQNPRHLVRRRGQEARLRCSPMKGHSHVYWYRQLPEEGLKFMVYLQKENIIDESGMPKERFSAEFPKEGPSILRIQQVVRGDSAAYFCASSPSGQDYGYTFGSGTRLTVV.

The gene calls are TRBV4-2 and TRBJ2-4; D is possibly TRBD1 (5 bases). Germline assignment: CDR1 LGHNA and CDR2 YNFKEQ. The CDR3 runs 18 residues. V lost 0 bases and J lost 2, with 17 bases in between. The CDR3: CASSQDVQGPLPKNIQYF. CDR3 DNA: TGTGCCAGCAGCCAAGATGTTCAGGGCCCCTTACCCAAAAACATTCAGTACTTC.

The chain carries TRBV6-5 and TRBJ1-3, with D hard to call. V lost 0 bases to trimming and J lost 4 bases, with 13 bases between them. The germline CDR1 and CDR2 sequences are MNHEY and SVGAGI. This CDR3 is built from 16 residues. CDR3 bases: TGTGCCAGCAGTTACTCATCCAGACTTACCGGAAACACCATATATTTT. It codes for CASSYSSRLTGNTIYF.

The chain links TRBV6-1 to TRBJ2-7, with a weak D call TRBD1 (6 bases). V dropped 3 bases and J dropped 1 base, with 7 bases sitting between them. Germline V lookup: CDR1 MNHNS, CDR2 SASEGT. The CDR3 spans 13 residues. Written as DNA, the CDR3 is TGTGCCAGCAGTGAGACAGGTTCCTACGAGCAGTACTTC. It is translated as CASSETGSYEQYF.

This clone was detected only once. The chain carries TRBV5-1 and TRBJ2-5, with D maybe TRBD2 (5 bases). The V gene lost 3 bases and the J gene lost 7 bases, with 16 bases spanning the gap. The CDR3 is 14 residues long. The germline V gene encodes CDR1 SGHRS and CDR2 YFSETQ. The CDR3 spells CASSSEGPGGTQYF. As DNA, the CDR3 is TGCGCCAGCAGCTCAGAGGGCCCAGGTGGGACCCAGTACTTC.

Only one count was recorded for this clone. CDR3 DNA: TGTGCCGTAGAGGGGCTAATTGGCTACACCTTC. This codes for CAVEGLIGYTF. This chain joins TRBV19 and TRBJ1-2, with D possibly being TRBD1 (5 bases). Germline-derived CDR1 and CDR2 are LNHDA and SQIVND (reference sequence). The CDR3 covers 11 residues. V was shortened by 11 bases and J by 7 bases, with 14 bases between the two germline ends.

The rearrangement links TRBV30 to TRBJ2-1; D might be TRBD2 (5 bases). There are 12 residues in the CDR3. Germline lookup yields CDR1 GTSNPN and CDR2 SVGIG (reference sequence). V was clipped by 1 base and J by 11 bases, with 12 bases between them. DNA for the CDR3: TGTGCCTGGAGTGCCCCGGGGATTCAGCAGTTCTTC. Protein product: CAWSAPGIQQFF.

The chain employs TRBV30 and TRBJ2-3; D gene ambiguous. Germline V gene data show CDR1 as GTSNPN and CDR2 as SVGIG (reference sequence). The CDR3 totals 16 residues. V was cut by 0 bases and J by 3 bases, with 16 bases left in between. The CDR3 loop reads CAWSVEISRLTDTQYF. For the CDR3, the DNA is TGTGCCTGGAGTGTAGAAATCTCCAGGCTAACAGATACGCAGTATTTT.

The J gene is TRBJ1-1, the V gene TRBV15, with D unresolved. V was cut by 0 bases and J by 1 base, with 3 bases left in between. This CDR3 contains 13 residues. Germline values: CDR1 LNHNV, CDR2 YYDKDF (reference sequence). CDR3 residues: CATSRDRNTEAFF. The CDR3 DNA reads as TGTGCCACCAGCAGAGATCGGAACACTGAAGCTTTCTTT. Together with reference TRBV15 and TRBJ1-1, the CDR3 gives the full variable domain: DAMVIQNPRYQVTQFGKPVTLSCSQTLNHNVMYWYQQKSSQAPKLLFHYYDKDFNNEADTPDNFQSRRPNTSFCFLDIRSPGLGDTAMYLCATSRDRNTEAFFGQGTRLTVV.

V gene TRBV6-5 combines with J gene TRBJ1-3; D unclear. The CDR3 is 14 amino acids. V was cut by 6 bases and J by 0 bases, with 9 bases left in between. Germline V lookup: CDR1 MNHEY, CDR2 SVGAGI. Written as DNA, the CDR3 is TGTGCCAGCAGCAAATATAGCTCTGGAAACACCATATATTTT. Amino acid sequence: CASSKYSSGNTIYF.

The chain couples TRBV6-1 to TRBJ2-7; no reliable D call. V shed 2 bases and J shed 7 bases, with 12 bases lying between them. This CDR3 is built from 13 residues. Germline V lookup: CDR1 MNHNS, CDR2 SASEGT. CDR3 amino acids: CASSEPDRVEQYF. The CDR3 nucleotides read TGTGCCAGCAGTGAACCCGATCGAGTGGAGCAGTACTTC.

Concerning this clone itself: Different DNA sequences within this sample yield the same CDR3. The chain combines TRBV19 with TRBJ2-5; D unclear. V was shortened by 1 base and J by 4 bases, with 1 base between the two germline ends. Per germline, CDR1 LNHDA and CDR2 SQIVND (reference sequence). CDR3 length: 11 amino acids. DNA of the CDR3: TGTGCCAGTAGTATAGCAGAGACCCAGTACTTC. This sequence encodes CASSIAETQYF.

This clone has only one observation. This chain connects TRBV6-5 to TRBJ2-2, with 7 bases fitting TRBD1. This CDR3 is built from 13 residues. CDR1 and CDR2 (germline): MNHEY, SVGAGI. V was pared by 6 bases and J by 11 bases, with 9 bases of the junction left unmatched. The CDR3 loop reads CASSPPDRVELFF. The CDR3 nucleotides are TGTGCCAGCAGCCCCCCCGACAGGGTAGAGCTGTTTTTT.